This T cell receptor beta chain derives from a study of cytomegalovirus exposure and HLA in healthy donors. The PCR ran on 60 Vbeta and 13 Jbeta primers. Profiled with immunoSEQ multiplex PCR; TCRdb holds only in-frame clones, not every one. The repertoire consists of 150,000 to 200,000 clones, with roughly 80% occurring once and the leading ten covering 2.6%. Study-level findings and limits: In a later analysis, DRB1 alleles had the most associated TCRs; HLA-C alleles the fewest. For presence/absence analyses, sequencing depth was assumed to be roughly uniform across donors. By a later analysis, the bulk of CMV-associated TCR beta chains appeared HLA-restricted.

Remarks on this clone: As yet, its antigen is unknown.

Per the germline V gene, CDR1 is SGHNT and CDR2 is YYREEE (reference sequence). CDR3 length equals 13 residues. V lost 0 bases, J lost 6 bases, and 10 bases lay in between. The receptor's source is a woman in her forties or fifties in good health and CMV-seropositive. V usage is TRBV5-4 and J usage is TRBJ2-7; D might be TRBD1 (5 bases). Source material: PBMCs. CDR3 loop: CASSLVAGREQYF. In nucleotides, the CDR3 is TGTGCCAGCAGCTTGGTAGCAGGGCGCGAGCAGTACTTC.